This T cell receptor beta chain appears in the sequencing data of a study of prognosis after radiotherapy for stage I lung cancer. Turning to the study itself: Non-small cell lung cancer patients at stage I were enrolled between April 2018 and January 2019. None of the patients had concurrent treatment alongside stereotactic body radiotherapy. Adenocarcinoma was the tumor type in approximately 13 patients, squamous cell carcinoma in several. Overall study results and limits: The tumor specificity of expanded TCR clones remained undetermined.

In its sample, this clonotype ranks as medium-sized. Its antigen is unknown. From genomic DNA, TCR beta CDR3 was amplified by two-round multiplex PCR. Primers specific to each TRBV and TRBJ gene drove first-round PCR. One entry per CDR3 protein, called by TCRdb with MiXCR from the multiplex PCR reads. Among about 16,000 distinct CDR3 sequences listed, less than 40% were seen once. The input for sequencing was PBMCs, taken before or after stereotactic body radiation therapy (not recorded which). The TCR was taken from a donor over 45 with non-small cell lung cancer.

The CDR3 DNA is TGCAGTGCTACGCCGACTAGCGGGAACACAGATACGCAGTATTTT. It is translated as CSATPTSGNTDTQYF. The chain carries TRBV20-1 and TRBJ2-3; 11 positions agree with TRBD2. J gave up 2 bases and V 4 bases, and 5 bases lay outside the gene matches. The CDR3 runs 15 residues. Germline values: CDR1 DFQATT, CDR2 SNEGSKA (reference sequence).